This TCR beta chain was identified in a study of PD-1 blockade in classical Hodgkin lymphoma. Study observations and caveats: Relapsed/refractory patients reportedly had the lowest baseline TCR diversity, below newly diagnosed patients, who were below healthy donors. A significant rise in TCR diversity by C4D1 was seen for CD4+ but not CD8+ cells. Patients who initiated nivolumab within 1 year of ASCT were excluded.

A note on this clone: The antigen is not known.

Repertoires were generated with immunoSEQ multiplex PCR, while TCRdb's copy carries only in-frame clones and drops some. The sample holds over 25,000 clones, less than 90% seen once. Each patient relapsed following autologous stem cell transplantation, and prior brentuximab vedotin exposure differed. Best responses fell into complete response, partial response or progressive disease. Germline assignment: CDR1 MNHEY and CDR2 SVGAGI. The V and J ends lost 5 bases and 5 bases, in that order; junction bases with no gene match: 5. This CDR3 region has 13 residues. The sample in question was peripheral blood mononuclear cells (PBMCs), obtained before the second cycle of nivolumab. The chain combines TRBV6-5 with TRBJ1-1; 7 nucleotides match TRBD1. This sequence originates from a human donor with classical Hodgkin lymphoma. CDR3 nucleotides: TGTGCCAGCAGTCAACAGGGGAAGACTGAAGCTTTCTTT. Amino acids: CASSQQGKTEAFF.